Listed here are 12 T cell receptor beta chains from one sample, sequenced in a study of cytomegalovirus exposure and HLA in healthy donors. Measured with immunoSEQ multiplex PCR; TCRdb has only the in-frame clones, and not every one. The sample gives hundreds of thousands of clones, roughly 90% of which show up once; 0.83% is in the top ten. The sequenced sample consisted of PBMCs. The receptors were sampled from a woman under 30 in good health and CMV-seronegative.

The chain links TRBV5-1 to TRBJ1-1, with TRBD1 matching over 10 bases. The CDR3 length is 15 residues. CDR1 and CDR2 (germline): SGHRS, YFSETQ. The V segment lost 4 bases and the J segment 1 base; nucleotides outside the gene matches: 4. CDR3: CASSPGTGENTEAFF. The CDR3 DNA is TGCGCCAGCAGCCCTGGGACAGGGGAGAACACTGAAGCTTTCTTT.

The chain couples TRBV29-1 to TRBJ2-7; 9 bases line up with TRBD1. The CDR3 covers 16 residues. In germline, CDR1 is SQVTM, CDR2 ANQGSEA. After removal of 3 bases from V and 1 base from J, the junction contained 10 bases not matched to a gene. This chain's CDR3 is CSVEAGAGTGSYEQYF. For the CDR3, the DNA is TGCAGCGTTGAGGCGGGCGCCGGGACAGGGTCCTACGAGCAGTACTTC.

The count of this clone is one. The DNA of the CDR3 is TGTGCCAGTAGTATAACCATAGTTGGGAGGATAGCCGGGGAGCTGTTTTTT. Translation: CASSITIVGRIAGELFF. The genes are TRBV19 and TRBJ2-2, with a tentative D call TRBD2 (6 bases). The CDR3 is 17 residues long. Per germline, CDR1 LNHDA and CDR2 SQIVND (reference sequence). With 2 bases removed from V and 6 bases from J, the gap between germline ends came to 19 bases.

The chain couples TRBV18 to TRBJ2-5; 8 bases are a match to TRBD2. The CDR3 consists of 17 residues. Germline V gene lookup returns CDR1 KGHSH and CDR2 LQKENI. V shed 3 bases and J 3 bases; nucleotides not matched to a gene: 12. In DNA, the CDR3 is TGTGCCAGCTCACCCGAGGGGCCGGTAGCGGGAAAAGAGACCCAGTACTTC. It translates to CASSPEGPVAGKETQYF.

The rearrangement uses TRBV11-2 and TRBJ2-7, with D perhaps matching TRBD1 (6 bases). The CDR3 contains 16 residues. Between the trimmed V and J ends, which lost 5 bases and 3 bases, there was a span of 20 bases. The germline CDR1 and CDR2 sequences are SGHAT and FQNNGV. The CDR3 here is CASSPLPRDNVYEQYF. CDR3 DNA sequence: TGTGCCAGCAGCCCACTCCCCAGGGACAATGTCTACGAGCAGTACTTC.

The CDR3 sequence: CASSLQENTEAFF. In nucleotides, the CDR3 is TGTGCCAGCAGCTTACAGGAGAACACTGAAGCTTTCTTT. The V and J genes are TRBV7-3 and TRBJ1-1; D is uncertain. V lost 2 bases, J lost 1 base, and 5 bases lay in between. The germline V gene has CDR1 SGHTA and CDR2 FQGTGA. This CDR3 comprises 13 residues.

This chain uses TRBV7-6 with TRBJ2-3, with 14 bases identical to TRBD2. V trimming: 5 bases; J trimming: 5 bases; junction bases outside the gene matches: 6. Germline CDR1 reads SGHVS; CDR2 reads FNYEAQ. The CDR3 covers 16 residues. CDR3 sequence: CASSATSGGAGDTQYF. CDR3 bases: TGTGCCAGCAGCGCGACTAGCGGGGGGGCCGGAGATACGCAGTATTTT.

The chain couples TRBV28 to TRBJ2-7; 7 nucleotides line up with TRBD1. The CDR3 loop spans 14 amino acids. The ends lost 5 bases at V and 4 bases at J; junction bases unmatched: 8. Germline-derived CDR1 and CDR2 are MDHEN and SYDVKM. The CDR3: CASSRQGPRYEQYF. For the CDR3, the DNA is TGTGCCAGCAGTAGACAGGGCCCGAGGTACGAGCAGTACTTC.

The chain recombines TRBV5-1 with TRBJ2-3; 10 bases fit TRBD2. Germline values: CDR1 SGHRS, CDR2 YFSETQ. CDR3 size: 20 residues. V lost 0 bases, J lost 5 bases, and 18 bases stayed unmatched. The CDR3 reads CASSLAWLAGAMPSGDTQYF. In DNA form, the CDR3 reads TGCGCCAGCAGCTTGGCCTGGCTAGCGGGGGCCATGCCTTCGGGAGATACGCAGTATTTT.

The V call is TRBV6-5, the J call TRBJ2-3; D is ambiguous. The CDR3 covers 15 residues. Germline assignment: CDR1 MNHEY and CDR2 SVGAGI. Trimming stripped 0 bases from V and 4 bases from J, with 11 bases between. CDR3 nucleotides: TGTGCCAGCAGTTACTCCCCAGGTGCCCCAGATACGCAGTATTTT. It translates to CASSYSPGAPDTQYF.

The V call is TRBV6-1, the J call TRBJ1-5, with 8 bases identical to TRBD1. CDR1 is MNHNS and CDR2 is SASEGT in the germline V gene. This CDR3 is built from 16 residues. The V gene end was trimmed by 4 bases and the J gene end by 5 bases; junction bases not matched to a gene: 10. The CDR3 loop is CASSAYGTGGDQPQHF. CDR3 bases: TGTGCCAGCAGTGCTTATGGGACAGGAGGGGATCAGCCCCAGCATTTT.

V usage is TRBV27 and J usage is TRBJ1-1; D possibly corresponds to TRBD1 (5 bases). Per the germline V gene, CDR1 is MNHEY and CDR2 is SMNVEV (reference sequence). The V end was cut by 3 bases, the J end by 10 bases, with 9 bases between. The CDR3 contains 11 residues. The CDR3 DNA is TGTGCCAGCAGTTTGGGGGGACGAGCTTTCTTT. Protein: CASSLGGRAFF.